Listed below are T cell receptor beta chains from one sample, sequenced in a study of blood T cells in healthy people across ages. TCRdb processed the 5' RACE reads anew with MiXCR; each CDR3 protein has one entry. The sample holds about 1 million distinct CDR3 sequences, over 35% seen once. The sequencing sample was made of blood. These receptors all come from a woman aged 60-70 years in good health. CDR3s include the opening cysteine and the closing phenylalanine or tryptophan. Each record gives: clone size, J gene, D gene, V gene, CDR3 DNA, CDR3 protein. The D gene is left open where the match is weak. The size field is filled for only some rows; it gives once, few, many or a size class.

few | TRBJ1-5 | TRBD1 | TRBV20-1 | TGCAGTGCGAGGGACAGGGAGAATCAGCCCCAGCATTTT | CSARDRENQPQHF
many | TRBJ2-1 | TRBD2 | TRBV5-1 | TGCGCCAGCAGCAACCTAGCGGGGCAAGGGAATGAGCAGTTCTTC | CASSNLAGQGNEQFF
- | TRBJ2-7 | TRBD2 | TRBV9 | TGTGCCAGCAGCCCTAGCGAGGGACTAGCGGGACAGTACGAGCAGTACTTC | CASSPSEGLAGQYEQYF
- | TRBJ2-7 | TRBD2 | TRBV10-3 | TGTGCCATCAGTGAGCGACTAGCGAGTAGCTACGAGCAGTACTTC | CAISERLASSYEQYF
- | TRBJ2-3 | - | TRBV20-1 | TGCAGTGCTAGATTGGCAGGGCGGGGAGATACGCAGTATTTT | CSARLAGRGDTQYF
few | TRBJ2-5 | TRBD2 | TRBV9 | TGTGCCAGCAGCGACGGGACTAGCGGGTTTGAGACCCAGTACTTC | CASSDGTSGFETQYF
- | TRBJ2-6 | - | TRBV6-5 | TGTGCCAGCAGTTACTCCATGACAGCCCTTAATTCTGGGGCCAACGTCCTGACTTTC | CASSYSMTALNSGANVLTF
- | TRBJ2-3 | TRBD2 | TRBV5-1 | TGCGCCAGCAGCACGAGCGGGGGGGGCACAGATACGCAGTATTTT | CASSTSGGGTDTQYF
- | TRBJ1-2 | - | TRBV20-1 | TGCAGTGCCCTGTTCCGGGGAGCCTATGGCTACACCTTC | CSALFRGAYGYTF
- | TRBJ2-1 | - | TRBV10-3 | TGTGCCATGGCCTGGGGGGACAATGAGCAGTTCTTC | CAMAWGDNEQFF
- | TRBJ2-7 | TRBD2 | TRBV20-1 | TGCAGTGCTAGCGCCGGGACTAGCGGCTACGAGCAGTACTTC | CSASAGTSGYEQYF
- | TRBJ2-5 | TRBD2 | TRBV20-1 | TGCAGTGCTCGTCGACTAGCGGGAGGAGGCTTCGAAGAGACCCAGTACTTC | CSARRLAGGGFEETQYF
many | TRBJ2-6 | - | TRBV15 | TGTGCCACCAGCAGAGATCTTGTGGGGTCTGGGGCCAACGTCCTGACTTTC | CATSRDLVGSGANVLTF
few | TRBJ2-7 | - | TRBV12-3/TRBV12-4 | TGTGCCAGCAGTCCGGGACCCAAGTCCTACGAGCAGTACTTC | CASSPGPKSYEQYF
- | TRBJ1-1 | - | TRBV20-1 | TGCAGTGCTAGAGAGGCTCGAGGTTTTGGGACTGAAGCTTTCTTT | CSAREARGFGTEAFF
- | TRBJ2-1 | TRBD2 | TRBV6-4 | TGTGCCAGCAGTGACACCGAAGCGGGAGATGGCAATGAGCAGTTCTTC | CASSDTEAGDGNEQFF
few | TRBJ2-3 | TRBD1 | TRBV6-2/TRBV6-3 | TGTGCCAGCAGTACCCGGGACAGGGGGAGCACAGATACGCAGTATTTT | CASSTRDRGSTDTQYF
few | TRBJ2-1 | TRBD2 | TRBV12-3/TRBV12-4 | TGTGCCAGCAGTCTCCCAGGCGGGAGTTACAATGAGCAGTTCTTC | CASSLPGGSYNEQFF
- | TRBJ2-5 | TRBD2 | TRBV4-2 | TGTGCCAGCAGCCAAGATACTAGCGGGAGTGGTGTCGAGACCCAGTACTTC | CASSQDTSGSGVETQYF
- | TRBJ2-7 | - | TRBV9 | TGTGCCAGCAGCCCCTTAGCCAGCGCCTCCTACGAGCAGTACTTC | CASSPLASASYEQYF
few | TRBJ2-3 | - | TRBV5-1 | TGCGCCAGCAGCTTCGATGGTACTAGTAGGACAGATACGCAGTATTTT | CASSFDGTSRTDTQYF
- | TRBJ2-7 | TRBD2 | TRBV3-1 | TGTGCCAGCAGACCGGCGGTAGCGGGAGCCGAGCAGTACTTC | CASRPAVAGAEQYF
few | TRBJ2-7 | TRBD1 | TRBV13 | TGTGCCAGCAGCTTCAGACAGGGGGTGGGCGAGCAGTACTTC | CASSFRQGVGEQYF
- | TRBJ1-2 | TRBD1 | TRBV30 | TGTGCCCGGAGTGGTGGACAGGTCACAAACTATGGCTACACCTTC | CARSGGQVTNYGYTF
- | TRBJ1-6 | - | TRBV27 | TGTGCCAGCAGCCCGGACAGTAATTCACCCCTCCACTTT | CASSPDSNSPLHF
few | TRBJ2-3 | - | TRBV9 | TGTGCCAGCAGCGCCGCGACAGATACGCAGTATTTT | CASSAATDTQYF
- | TRBJ2-3 | TRBD2 | TRBV6-5 | TGTGCCAGCAGTTCAACCGCGGGAGATCACACAGATACGCAGTATTTT | CASSSTAGDHTDTQYF
- | TRBJ2-3 | TRBD2 | TRBV9 | TGTGCCAGCAGCGTAGCTGTACTAGCGGGAGATACGCAGTATTTT | CASSVAVLAGDTQYF
few | TRBJ2-2 | - | TRBV28 | TGTGCCAGCAGTTTAGGGTTGGGAACCGGGGAGCTGTTTTTT | CASSLGLGTGELFF
- | TRBJ2-7 | - | TRBV12-3/TRBV12-4 | TGTGCCAGCAATCTCCAGAGCTCCTACGAGCAGTACTTC | CASNLQSSYEQYF
few | TRBJ2-5 | - | TRBV5-1 | TGCGCCAGCAGCCCAGCGGGCGTCCAAGAGACCCAGTACTTC | CASSPAGVQETQYF
- | TRBJ2-5 | - | TRBV6-5 | TGTGCCAGCAGTTACGGGCTAGCGTCACAAGAGACCCAGTACTTC | CASSYGLASQETQYF
few | TRBJ2-7 | - | TRBV28 | TGTGCCAGCAGTTTATGGTCCTACGAGCAGTACTTC | CASSLWSYEQYF
- | TRBJ2-2 | TRBD2 | TRBV20-1 | TGCAGTGCTAGGAGGACTAGCGGGGCGAACACCGGGGAGCTGTTTTTT | CSARRTSGANTGELFF
- | TRBJ2-7 | TRBD1 | TRBV27 | TGTGCCAGCAGTTTATCGATGGGGGACAGGCCGCCCTACGGGCAGTACTTC | CASSLSMGDRPPYGQYF
once | TRBJ1-2 | - | TRBV9 | TGTGCCAGCAGCGGTAGAATTTCAGTATATGGCTACACCTTC | CASSGRISVYGYTF
- | TRBJ2-3 | TRBD2 | TRBV12-3/TRBV12-4 | TGTGCCAGCAGCTTCATAGCGGGAGGGCGGGATACGCAGTATTTT | CASSFIAGGRDTQYF
few | TRBJ2-7 | - | TRBV10-3 | TGTGCCACCAGTGGGGCGGGAATACTCTACGAGCAGTACTTC | CATSGAGILYEQYF
few | TRBJ2-5 | - | TRBV2 | TGTGCCAGCAGTGAAAATGCGGCCACCGGAGAGACCCAGTACTTC | CASSENAATGETQYF
- | TRBJ1-1 | - | TRBV29-1 | TGCAGCGTTCCCATCAACGGTATGAACACTGAAGCTTTCTTT | CSVPINGMNTEAFF
- | TRBJ1-2 | TRBD1 | TRBV29-1 | TGCAGCGTTGATACGGGACAGGGCTATGGCTACACCTTC | CSVDTGQGYGYTF
- | TRBJ2-7 | - | TRBV4-2 | TGTGCCAGCAGCCAGGGGACGGAGTGGCCGAACTACGAGCAGTACTTC | CASSQGTEWPNYEQYF
once | TRBJ2-1 | - | TRBV7-9 | TGTGCCAGCAGCCACCGGGCTACCCCACCTCTTTACTATGAGCAGTTCTTC | CASSHRATPPLYYEQFF
- | TRBJ2-7 | - | TRBV4-2 | TGTGCCAGCAGCCAAGAGCGGGTGGGCGCCGACGAGCAGTACTTC | CASSQERVGADEQYF
many | TRBJ1-1 | - | TRBV29-1 | TGCAGCGTTGAACGAGGAGGGAACACTGAAGCTTTCTTT | CSVERGGNTEAFF
- | TRBJ1-4 | - | TRBV12-3/TRBV12-4 | TGTGCCAGCACCGACCGGTACGTCCCCGAAAAACTGTTTTTT | CASTDRYVPEKLFF
once | TRBJ2-6 | - | TRBV28 | TGTGCCAGCAGTGTTTCCTTTAGAACAGCCGGACTTGGGGCCAACGTCCTGACTTTC | CASSVSFRTAGLGANVLTF
few | TRBJ2-6 | - | TRBV5-6 | TGTGCCAGCATGGACGACTCTGGGGCCAACGTCCTGACTTTC | CASMDDSGANVLTF
- | TRBJ2-1 | - | TRBV24-1 | TGTGCCACCAGTGATAACTTCAATGAGCAGTTCTTC | CATSDNFNEQFF
- | TRBJ2-1 | - | TRBV12-3/TRBV12-4 | TGTGCCAGCAGCCTCTTCCTCCCAAAACTGGGCGGTCCCTACAATGAGCAGTTCTTC | CASSLFLPKLGGPYNEQFF
- | TRBJ1-5 | - | TRBV12-3/TRBV12-4 | TGTGCCAGCAGTTTAGCCAGGACAGCCCTAAGCAATCAGCCCCAGCATTTT | CASSLARTALSNQPQHF
many | TRBJ2-1 | TRBD2 | TRBV20-1 | TGCAGTGCTAAAGGGGCCTTACTAGCGGGAAAACTCAACAATGAGCAGTTCTTC | CSAKGALLAGKLNNEQFF
- | TRBJ2-5 | TRBD2 | TRBV5-1 | TGCGCCAGCAGCTCCTGGGGGGGGACCCAAGAGACCCAGTACTTC | CASSSWGGTQETQYF
few | TRBJ2-7 | TRBD2 | TRBV29-1 | TGCAGCGTTGTCGTCCGGGGAGGGAGCGCTGCCTACGAGCAGTACTTC | CSVVVRGGSAAYEQYF
- | TRBJ2-7 | TRBD2 | TRBV10-3 | TGTGCCATCAGTGTTCTCCTAGCGGGCCGGCTTAGCTACGAGCAGTACTTC | CAISVLLAGRLSYEQYF
- | TRBJ2-1 | TRBD2 | TRBV9 | TGTGCCAGCAGCGTTTCGATAGCGGGAGACCACAATGAGCAGTTCTTC | CASSVSIAGDHNEQFF
- | TRBJ2-3 | - | TRBV27 | TGTGCCAGCAGCGCGTGGAGGGGCCGAGGCACAGATACGCAGTATTTT | CASSAWRGRGTDTQYF
few | TRBJ1-4 | TRBD1 | TRBV2 | TGTGCCAGCATCGCAGGGGGCGCCTCCGGTGAAAAACTGTTTTTT | CASIAGGASGEKLFF
- | TRBJ1-2 | - | TRBV6-5 | TGTGCCAGCAGTTATAGAGGGGGACCCTATGGCTACACCTTC | CASSYRGGPYGYTF